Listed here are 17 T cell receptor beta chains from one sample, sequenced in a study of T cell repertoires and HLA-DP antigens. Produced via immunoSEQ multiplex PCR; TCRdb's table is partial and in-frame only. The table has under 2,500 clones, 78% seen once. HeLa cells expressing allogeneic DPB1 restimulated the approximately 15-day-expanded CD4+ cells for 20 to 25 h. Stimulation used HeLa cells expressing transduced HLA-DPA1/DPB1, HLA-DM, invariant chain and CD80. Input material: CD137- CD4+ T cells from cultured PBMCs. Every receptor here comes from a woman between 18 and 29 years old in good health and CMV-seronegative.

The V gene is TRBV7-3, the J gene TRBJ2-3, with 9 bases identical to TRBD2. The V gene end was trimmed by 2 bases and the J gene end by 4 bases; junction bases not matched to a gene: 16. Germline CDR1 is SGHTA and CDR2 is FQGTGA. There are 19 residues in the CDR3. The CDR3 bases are TGTGCCAGCAGCTTACCCGATACCGTTAGCGGGAGAGGAGCAGATACGCAGTATTTT. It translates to CASSLPDTVSGRGADTQYF. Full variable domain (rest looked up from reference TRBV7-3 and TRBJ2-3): GAGVSQTPSNKVTEKGKYVELRCDPISGHTALYWYRQSLGQGPEFLIYFQGTGAADDSGLPNDRFFAVRPEGSVSTLKIQRTERGDSAVYLCASSLPDTVSGRGADTQYFGPGTRLTVL.

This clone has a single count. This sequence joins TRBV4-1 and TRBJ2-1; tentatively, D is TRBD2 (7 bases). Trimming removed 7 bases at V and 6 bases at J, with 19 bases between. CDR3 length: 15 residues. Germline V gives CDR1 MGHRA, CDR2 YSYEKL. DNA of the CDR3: TGCGCCAGCATGTACAACGGCGGGGGCGCCAATGAGCAGTTCTTC. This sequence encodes CASMYNGGGANEQFF.

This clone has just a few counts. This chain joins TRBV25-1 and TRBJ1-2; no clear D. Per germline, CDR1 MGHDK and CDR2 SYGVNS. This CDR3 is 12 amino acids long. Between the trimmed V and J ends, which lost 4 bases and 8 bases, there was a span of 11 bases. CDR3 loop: CASSVSNGGYTF. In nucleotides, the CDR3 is TGTGCCAGCAGTGTTTCGAATGGAGGCTACACCTTC.

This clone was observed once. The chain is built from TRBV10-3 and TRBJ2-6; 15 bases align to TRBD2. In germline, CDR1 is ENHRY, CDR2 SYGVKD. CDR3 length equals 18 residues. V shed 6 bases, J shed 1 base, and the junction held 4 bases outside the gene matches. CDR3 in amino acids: CAIRGLAGGLSGANVLTF. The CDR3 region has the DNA TGTGCCATCAGGGGACTAGCGGGAGGATTATCTGGGGCCAACGTCCTGACTTTC.

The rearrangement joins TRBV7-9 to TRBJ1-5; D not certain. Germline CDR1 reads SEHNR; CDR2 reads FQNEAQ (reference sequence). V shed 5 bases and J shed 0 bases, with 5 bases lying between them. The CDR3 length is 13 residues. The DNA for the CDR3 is TGTGCCAGCAGCCGTAATAGCAATCAGCCCCAGCATTTT. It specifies CASSRNSNQPQHF.

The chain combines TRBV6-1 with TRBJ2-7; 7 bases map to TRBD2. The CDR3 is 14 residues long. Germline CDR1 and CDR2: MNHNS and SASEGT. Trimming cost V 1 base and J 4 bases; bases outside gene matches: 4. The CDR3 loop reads CASSEGTSKYEQYV. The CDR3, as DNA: TGTGCCAGCAGTGAAGGGACTAGTAAATACGAGCAGTACGTC.

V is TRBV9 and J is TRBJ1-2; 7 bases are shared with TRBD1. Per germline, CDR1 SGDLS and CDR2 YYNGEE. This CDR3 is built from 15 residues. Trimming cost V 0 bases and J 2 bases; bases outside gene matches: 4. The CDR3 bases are TGTGCCAGCAGCGTAGTTCCAGGGGGAAACTATGGCTACACCTTC. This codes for CASSVVPGGNYGYTF.

In nucleotides, the CDR3 is TGTGCCAGCAGTCTAAGGGGAAGCAATCAGCCCCAGCATTTT. This gives the protein CASSLRGSNQPQHF. This chain connects TRBV6-5 to TRBJ1-5; maybe TRBD1 (5 bases). Trimming shortened V by 5 bases and J by 1 base, and 9 bases separated the two germline ends. This CDR3 has 14 residues. Germline CDR1 MNHEY, CDR2 SVGAGI.

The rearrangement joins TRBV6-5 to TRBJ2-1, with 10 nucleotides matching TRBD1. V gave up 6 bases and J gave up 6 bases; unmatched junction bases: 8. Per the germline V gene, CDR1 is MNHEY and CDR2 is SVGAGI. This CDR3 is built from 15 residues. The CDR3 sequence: CASRGRDRGGNEQFF. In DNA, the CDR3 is TGTGCCAGCAGGGGTCGGGACAGGGGCGGCAATGAGCAGTTCTTC.

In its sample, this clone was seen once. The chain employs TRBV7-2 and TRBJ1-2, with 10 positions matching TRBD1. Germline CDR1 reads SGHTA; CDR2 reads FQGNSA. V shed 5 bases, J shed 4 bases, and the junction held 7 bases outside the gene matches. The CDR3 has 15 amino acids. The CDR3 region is CASSPGQGNGYGYTF. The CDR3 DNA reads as TGTGCCAGCAGCCCGGGACAGGGGAATGGCTATGGCTACACCTTC.

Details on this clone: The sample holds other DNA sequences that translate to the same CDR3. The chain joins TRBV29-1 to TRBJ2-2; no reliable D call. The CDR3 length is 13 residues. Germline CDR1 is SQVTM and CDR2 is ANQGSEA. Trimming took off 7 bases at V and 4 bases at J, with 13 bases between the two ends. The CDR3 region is CSARTPATGELFF. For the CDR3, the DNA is TGCAGCGCGAGGACGCCCGCCACCGGGGAGCTGTTTTTT.

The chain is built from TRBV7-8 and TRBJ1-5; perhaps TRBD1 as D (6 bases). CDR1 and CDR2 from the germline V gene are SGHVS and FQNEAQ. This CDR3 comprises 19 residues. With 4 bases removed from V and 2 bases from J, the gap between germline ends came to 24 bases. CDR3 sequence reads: CASSSRRGGPQGGNQPQHF. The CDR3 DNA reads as TGTGCCAGCAGCTCTAGGAGGGGGGGGCCACAGGGTGGCAATCAGCCCCAGCATTTT.

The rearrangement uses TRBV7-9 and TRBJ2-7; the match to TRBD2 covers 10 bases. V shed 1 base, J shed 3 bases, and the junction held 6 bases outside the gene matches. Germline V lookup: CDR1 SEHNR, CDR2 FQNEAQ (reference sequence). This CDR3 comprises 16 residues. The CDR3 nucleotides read TGTGCCAGCAGCTTAGGCGCTAGCGGGGGTAGCTACGAGCAGTACGTC. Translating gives CASSLGASGGSYEQYV.

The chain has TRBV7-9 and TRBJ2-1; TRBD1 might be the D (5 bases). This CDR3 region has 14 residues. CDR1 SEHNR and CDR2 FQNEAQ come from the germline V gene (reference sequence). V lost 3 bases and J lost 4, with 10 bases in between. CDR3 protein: CASSFQGQYNEQFF. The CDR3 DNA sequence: TGTGCCAGCAGCTTCCAGGGTCAATACAATGAGCAGTTCTTC.

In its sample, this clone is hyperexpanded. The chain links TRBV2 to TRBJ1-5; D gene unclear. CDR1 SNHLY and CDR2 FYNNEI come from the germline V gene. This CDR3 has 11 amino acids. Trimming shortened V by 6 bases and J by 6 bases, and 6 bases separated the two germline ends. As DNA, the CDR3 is TGTGCCAGCAGGCTGGGTCAGCCCCAGCATTTT. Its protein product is CASRLGQPQHF.

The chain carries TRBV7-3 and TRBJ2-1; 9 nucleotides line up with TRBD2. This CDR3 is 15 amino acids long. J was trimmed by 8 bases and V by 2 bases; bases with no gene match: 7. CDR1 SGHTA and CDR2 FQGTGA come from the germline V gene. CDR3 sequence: CASSLAGGKGDEQFF. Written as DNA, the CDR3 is TGTGCCAGCAGCTTAGCGGGAGGGAAGGGAGATGAGCAGTTCTTC.

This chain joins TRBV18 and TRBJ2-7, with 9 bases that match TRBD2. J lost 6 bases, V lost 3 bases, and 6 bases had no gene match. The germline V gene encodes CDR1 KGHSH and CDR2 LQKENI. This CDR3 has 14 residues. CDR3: CASSPGLATGEQYV. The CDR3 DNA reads TGTGCCAGCTCACCGGGACTAGCCACGGGCGAGCAGTACGTC.